Following are 25 T cell receptor beta chains from one sample sequenced in a study of shared clonotypes between healthy human individuals. Assay used: immunoSEQ multiplex PCR; TCRdb lists only in-frame clones, some missing. The repertoire consists of about 980,000 clones, with less than 85% occurring once and the leading ten covering approximately 1.5%. The specimen sequenced was memory CD4+ T cells sorted from blood. Subset of the sample: CD45RA-negative fraction. The receptors shown here come from a man between 18 and 29 years old in good health.

Only a few counts were recorded for this clone. J is TRBJ1-1 and V is TRBV7-6; no firm D call. The CDR3 is 13 amino acids. V was trimmed by 5 bases and J by 1 base, leaving 8 bases between them. Germline loops: CDR1 SGHVS, CDR2 FNYEAQ. The CDR3 region is CASSQQTNTEAFF. CDR3 DNA sequence: TGTGCCAGCAGCCAACAAACGAACACTGAAGCTTTCTTT.

The chain uses TRBV2 and TRBJ2-7, with TRBD2 matching over 11 bases. The CDR3 runs to 14 residues. CDR1 SNHLY and CDR2 FYNNEI come from the germline V gene. The CDR3 is CVSSVTSGALGQYF. The CDR3 nucleotides are TGTGTCAGTTCTGTGACTAGCGGGGCCCTGGGGCAGTACTTC.

There are a few counts of this clone. This sequence joins TRBV7-9 and TRBJ1-1; no clear D. Germline lookup yields CDR1 SEHNR and CDR2 FQNEAQ (reference sequence). V lost 3 bases and J lost 10, with 15 bases in between. There are 13 residues in the CDR3. CDR3 in amino acids: CASSLGRQFTAFF. CDR3 DNA: TGTGCCAGCAGCTTGGGTAGGCAATTTACAGCTTTCTTT.

This clone was picked up a small number of times. This chain connects TRBV21-1 to TRBJ1-4. TRBV21-1 counts as a pseudogene. This CDR3 comprises 16 residues. Written as DNA, the CDR3 is TGTGCCAGCAGCAAAAAGGGCGGCGCCACTAATGAAAAACTGTTTTTT. Amino acid sequence: CASSKKGGATNEKLFF.

The chain uses TRBV28 and TRBJ1-3; D is unresolved. The CDR3 loop spans 13 amino acids. Looked up from germline, CDR1 is MDHEN and CDR2 is SYDVKM. The V and J ends lost 3 bases and 5 bases respectively, with 8 bases between them. CDR3 sequence: CASSFIDRNTIYF. CDR3 DNA: TGTGCCAGCAGTTTTATAGATAGAAACACCATATATTTT.

The CDR3 is CASSSSQLGRNTEAFF. The CDR3 region has the DNA TGTGCCAGCAGTTCGTCTCAGTTGGGGAGAAACACTGAAGCTTTCTTT. The V gene is TRBV28, the J gene TRBJ1-1, with unresolved D. Germline CDR1 reads MDHEN; CDR2 reads SYDVKM. Trimming left V 4 bases short and J 2 bases short, with 17 bases between. The CDR3 is 16 amino acids.

This clone was found once. The chain uses TRBV10-3 and TRBJ1-5; perhaps TRBD1 as D (6 bases). Trimming cost V 3 bases and J 7 bases, with 13 bases left between them. The CDR3 has 14 residues. Germline V gene lookup returns CDR1 ENHRY and CDR2 SYGVKD. CDR3 sequence (DNA): TGTGCCATCAGTGAAGACAGGTCTACCCAGCCCCAGCATTTT. Its protein is CAISEDRSTQPQHF.

This clone was recorded a few times. The chain is built from TRBV5-1 and TRBJ1-4; the match to TRBD1 covers 7 bases. J gave up 0 bases and V 3 bases, and 2 bases lay outside the gene matches. This CDR3 is built from 15 residues. CDR1 and CDR2 (germline): SGHRS, YFSETQ. The CDR3 DNA is TGCGCCAGCAGCTCTGGGACAGCAACTAATGAAAAACTGTTTTTT. Protein sequence: CASSSGTATNEKLFF.

The chain is built from TRBV4-1 and TRBJ2-3; no reliable D call. V was trimmed by 3 bases and J by 3 bases, leaving 4 bases between them. Per the germline V gene, CDR1 is MGHRA and CDR2 is YSYEKL. This CDR3 is 12 amino acids long. Written as DNA, the CDR3 is TGCGCCAGCAGCCAGGAGACAGATACGCAGTATTTT. Its translation: CASSQETDTQYF.

This clone was found a few times. This chain links TRBV29-1 with TRBJ2-2; 10 bases line up with TRBD2. The CDR3 is made up of 16 amino acids. V dropped 4 bases and J dropped 6; count of bases not matched to a gene: 11. The germline V gene encodes CDR1 SQVTM and CDR2 ANQGSEA. The CDR3 DNA sequence: TGCAGCGTTGTAACTCTAGCGGGAGTTAGGTCCGGGGAGCTGTTTTTT. The encoded protein is CSVVTLAGVRSGELFF.

The rearrangement links TRBV7-2 to TRBJ2-3, with D hard to call. Per the germline V gene, CDR1 is SGHTA and CDR2 is FQGNSA. V was pared by 5 bases and J by 4 bases, with 22 bases between. This CDR3 spans 17 amino acids. The CDR3 region is CASSIQISRANPDTQYF. In DNA, the CDR3 is TGTGCCAGCAGCATTCAAATTTCTAGGGCCAACCCAGATACGCAGTATTTT.

The rearrangement joins TRBV28 to TRBJ1-5, with D possibly matching TRBD1 (6 bases). Trimming pared 6 bases from V and 5 bases from J, leaving 20 bases between. This CDR3 spans 16 amino acids. From germline, CDR1 is MDHEN and CDR2 SYDVKM. DNA for the CDR3: TGTGCCAGCAGCCCACAACTGGACAGTGGGCATCAGCCCCAGCATTTT. It is translated as CASSPQLDSGHQPQHF.

In this sample, this clone turned up many times. This chain uses TRBV7-2 with TRBJ2-3; no clear D gene. V dropped 5 bases and J dropped 2 bases, with 14 bases sitting between them. Germline assignment: CDR1 SGHTA and CDR2 FQGNSA. This CDR3 contains 15 residues. CDR3 in DNA: TGTGCCAGCAGCGAGCGTCCCCCCCACACAGATACGCAGTATTTT. Translated: CASSERPPHTDTQYF. Filled out from reference TRBV7-2 and TRBJ2-3, the complete variable domain reads GAGVSQSPSNKVTEKGKDVELRCDPISGHTALYWYRQSLGQGLEFLIYFQGNSAPDKSGLPSDRFSAERTGGSVSTLTIQRTQQEDSAVYLCASSERPPHTDTQYFGPGTRLTVL.

The chain couples TRBV2 to TRBJ2-3; 8 nucleotides match TRBD2. Unmatched junction bases numbered 11, after V lost 6 bases and J lost 6 bases. This CDR3 region has 15 residues. Germline V gene lookup returns CDR1 SNHLY and CDR2 FYNNEI. The CDR3 protein is CASRSTSGGGDTQYF. The CDR3 bases are TGTGCCAGCAGGTCAACTAGCGGAGGCGGGGATACGCAGTATTTT.

About this clone itself: This sample also contains other DNA sequences that code for the same CDR3. The V and J genes are TRBV11-2 and TRBJ1-1, with 8 nucleotides matching TRBD1. The CDR3 runs to 14 residues. CDR1 is SGHAT, CDR2 FQNNGV, per germline. Trimming took 6 bases from V and 5 from J; bases not matched to a gene: 8. In DNA, the CDR3 is TGTGCCAGCAGTTCACAGGGGGGGATAACTGAAGCTTTCTTT. Protein: CASSSQGGITEAFF.

This chain joins TRBV10-3 and TRBJ1-3; 8 positions match TRBD1. With V trimmed by 2 bases and J by 2 bases, 8 bases remained unmatched. The CDR3 is made up of 17 amino acids. Per germline, CDR1 ENHRY and CDR2 SYGVKD. The CDR3 DNA reads as TGTGCCATCAGTGAGGGGGACAGGTCCCGACCTGGAAACACCATATATTTT. Protein: CAISEGDRSRPGNTIYF.

The chain uses TRBV28 and TRBJ1-1; D might be TRBD1 (6 bases). This CDR3 is 13 amino acids long. Germline V gene sequence: CDR1 MDHEN, CDR2 SYDVKM. V gave up 2 bases and J gave up 8 bases, with 12 bases separating them. CDR3 loop: CASSLLGGQEAFF. The DNA for the CDR3 is TGTGCCAGCAGTTTACTGGGGGGGCAAGAAGCTTTCTTT.

The chain employs TRBV7-8 and TRBJ1-1; maybe TRBD1 (5 bases). The CDR3 sequence is 13 residues long. With 4 bases removed from V and 7 bases from J, the gap between germline ends came to 13 bases. Germline V gives CDR1 SGHVS, CDR2 FQNEAQ. CDR3 loop: CASSWTGTLEAFF. As DNA, the CDR3 is TGTGCCAGCAGCTGGACCGGGACCCTTGAAGCTTTCTTT.

This clone was counted a few times. The chain is built from TRBV2 and TRBJ1-1; no definite D call. Germline values: CDR1 SNHLY, CDR2 FYNNEI. V lost 7 bases, J lost 5 bases, and 8 bases lay in between. This CDR3 contains 11 residues. DNA for the CDR3: TGTGCCAGCATCCTAGGGACTGAAGCTTTCTTT. Translating gives CASILGTEAFF.

This chain uses TRBV29-1 with TRBJ1-2; 7 bases fit TRBD1. The junction had 5 bases not matched to a gene; V was cut back by 7 bases and J by 0 bases. The germline CDR1 and CDR2 sequences are SQVTM and ANQGSEA. This CDR3 comprises 13 residues. The CDR3 coding sequence is TGCAGCGGAGGGGACAGCTCTAACTATGGCTACACCTTC. Encoded protein: CSGGDSSNYGYTF.

This chain joins TRBV6-1 and TRBJ2-5, with D perhaps matching TRBD2 (5 bases). Germline loops: CDR1 MNHNS, CDR2 SASEGT. The CDR3 is made up of 15 amino acids. V lost 2 bases and J lost 2, with 12 bases in between. CDR3 sequence: CASSESARGQETQYF. As DNA, the CDR3 is TGTGCCAGCAGTGAATCGGCCAGAGGGCAAGAGACCCAGTACTTC.

The genes are TRBV6-5 and TRBJ1-3, with D unresolved. Per germline, CDR1 MNHEY and CDR2 SVGAGI. V lost 5 bases and J lost 4, with 15 bases in between. The CDR3 runs to 15 residues. The CDR3 loop reads CASSLTPTKGNTIYF. CDR3 DNA: TGTGCCAGCAGTCTTACCCCTACAAAGGGAAACACCATATATTTT.

CDR3: CASSLTYGSYEQYF. The CDR3 DNA sequence: TGTGCCAGCAGCTTAACATACGGCTCCTACGAGCAGTACTTC. This chain joins TRBV11-2 and TRBJ2-7; no reliable D call. The V and J ends lost 2 bases and 0 bases respectively, with 8 bases between them. The germline V gene has CDR1 SGHAT and CDR2 FQNNGV. The CDR3 has 14 amino acids. Using reference TRBV11-2 and TRBJ2-7 for the parts outside the CDR3, the full variable domain is EAGVAQSPRYKIIEKRQSVAFWCNPISGHATLYWYQQILGQGPKLLIQFQNNGVVDDSQLPKDRFSAERLKGVDSTLKIQPAKLEDSAVYLCASSLTYGSYEQYFGPGTRLTVT.

This chain links TRBV6-1 with TRBJ1-5; TRBD1 agrees at 7 bases. CDR1 is MNHNS, CDR2 SASEGT, per germline. The trim removed 2 bases at V and 6 bases at J, leaving 10 bases unmatched. The CDR3 sequence is 16 residues long. CDR3 residues: CASSEPRTGHFQPQHF. DNA for the CDR3: TGTGCCAGCAGTGAACCAAGGACAGGCCACTTTCAGCCCCAGCATTTT.

V gene TRBV11-2 combines with J gene TRBJ1-1; D uncertain. Trimming pared 1 base from V and 4 bases from J, leaving 10 bases between. The CDR3 is 14 amino acids. Per the germline V gene, CDR1 is SGHAT and CDR2 is FQNNGV. CDR3 bases: TGTGCCAGCAGCTTAGGTACGATTGGCACTGAAGCTTTCTTT. Protein: CASSLGTIGTEAFF.